The rows below give T cell receptor beta chains drawn from one sample of a study of Ad26.COV2.S vaccination and SARS-CoV-2 variants. TCRdb keeps only in-frame clones here, not all; method: immunoSEQ multiplex PCR. The sample shows 350,000 to 500,000 clones, approximately 88% of them seen only once. The source material was peripheral blood, sampled in a trial of Ad26.COV2.S vaccine versus placebo. These TCRs come from a person between 18 and 65 years old who received the Ad26.COV2.S COVID-19 vaccine or a placebo. Both conserved end residues are part of each CDR3. The D gene is left open where the match is weak. Size values are once, few and many counts, or a class for expanded clones, and some rows have none.

.	TRBJ2-7	.	TRBV6-1	TGTGCCAGCAGTGAAATAGGGGCGGCCTACGAGCAGTACTTC	CASSEIGAAYEQYF
.	TRBJ1-1	.	TRBV5-1	TGCGCCAGCAGCCAGGGGAGGAACACTGAAGCTTTCTTT	CASSQGRNTEAFF
TRBD1	TRBJ1-2	.	TRBV27	TGTGCCACCTGGACTCCTAGGACAGGGTCTAACTATGGCTACACCTTC	CATWTPRTGSNYGYTF
TRBD1	TRBJ2-5	.	TRBV9	TGTGCCAGCAGCGTGATGGGGACAGGGGAGGAGACCCAGTACTTC	CASSVMGTGEETQYF
.	TRBJ2-6	.	TRBV15	TGTGCCACCTCGATGGTCGGGGCCAACGTCCTGACTTTC	CATSMVGANVLTF
.	TRBJ2-3	.	TRBV4-3	TGCGCCAGCAGCCAAGTAAGCGCCCGGGGGAACACAGATACGCAGTATTTT	CASSQVSARGNTDTQYF
.	TRBJ2-6	.	TRBV21-1	TGTGCCAGCAGCAAAGCTCTAGGACAGACGAACTCTGGGGCCAACGTCCTGACTTTC	CASSKALGQTNSGANVLTF
.	TRBJ2-7	.	TRBV7-2	TGTGCCAGCAGCTCCCGGGACGGTACCGCCTACGAGCAGTACTTC	CASSSRDGTAYEQYF
.	TRBJ2-7	.	TRBV2	TGTGCCAGCAGTGACCGGGACGAGCAGTACTTC	CASSDRDEQYF
.	TRBJ2-1	few	TRBV7-2	TGTGCCAGCAGCTTAGCGGGGGGGCCTTACAATGAGCAGTTCTTC	CASSLAGGPYNEQFF
TRBD2	TRBJ2-1	.	TRBV2	TGTGCCAGCGTCGAACTAGCGGGACACAATGAGCAGTTCTTC	CASVELAGHNEQFF
TRBD2	TRBJ2-1	.	TRBV14	TGTGCCAGCAGCCAAATCGGGGGGGCCGGTGAGCAGTTCTTC	CASSQIGGAGEQFF
.	TRBJ2-7	.	TRBV19	TGTGCCAGTATGTCAGGGGCGTCCTACGAGCAGTACTTC	CASMSGASYEQYF
TRBD1	TRBJ2-3	.	TRBV28	TGTGCCAGCAAACCAGGGACAGGGTACACAGATACGCAGTATTTT	CASKPGTGYTDTQYF
TRBD1	TRBJ2-5	.	TRBV27	TGTGCCAGCAGTTTAAAAATTCGGGGGACAGGGCTCCAAGAGACCCAGTACTTC	CASSLKIRGTGLQETQYF
TRBD2	TRBJ2-2	once	TRBV6-2/TRBV6-3	TGTGCCAGCAGTTACCCACTAGCGGGGGGGCCCACCGGGGAGCTGTTTTTT	CASSYPLAGGPTGELFF
.	TRBJ2-7	.	TRBV19	TGTGCCAGTAGTATCAACCCGGCAGTTACCTACGAGCAGTACTTC	CASSINPAVTYEQYF
.	TRBJ1-3	.	TRBV10-1	TGCGCCAGCAGTGCGTATGGGGAGCCGGGCTCTGGAAACACCATATATTTT	CASSAYGEPGSGNTIYF
TRBD1	TRBJ2-2	.	TRBV7-9	TGTGCCAGCAGCCCCCGGGCGAGGTCAGGGGGCCATTGGACCGGGGAGCTGTTTTTT	CASSPRARSGGHWTGELFF
.	TRBJ2-3	.	TRBV13	TGTGCCAGCAGCATAGGGGGGCGAGGGACGCAGTATTTT	CASSIGGRGTQYF
.	TRBJ2-7	.	TRBV6-5	TGTGCCAGCAGTTATGTCGAGGGGGAGCAGTACTTC	CASSYVEGEQYF
.	TRBJ1-2	.	TRBV29-1	TGCAGCGTAGGGACGGGTAACTACTATGGCTACACCTTC	CSVGTGNYYGYTF
TRBD1	TRBJ1-1	.	TRBV6-1	TGTGCCAGCAGTGGGAAAGGACAGGGGTCCGGGAGGGGTTTAGCTGAAGCTTTCTTT	CASSGKGQGSGRGLAEAFF
.	TRBJ1-2	.	TRBV19	TGTGCCAGTAGTTCATGGGCAGGGGCTAACTATGGCTACACCTTC	CASSSWAGANYGYTF
.	TRBJ2-1	.	TRBV19	TGTGCCAGTAGTACCGCGTCCTGGGTCGGCTACAATGAGCAGTTCTTC	CASSTASWVGYNEQFF
.	TRBJ2-3	.	TRBV27	TGTGCCAGCAGTTTAAAAACAGCTTATACGCAGTATTTT	CASSLKTAYTQYF
.	TRBJ1-5	.	TRBV15	TGTGCCACCAGCAGAGATTCCCAGCCCCAGCATTTT	CATSRDSQPQHF
.	TRBJ1-5	.	TRBV7-2	TGTGCCAGCAGCCCCCGTGACTGGGCCGGGCAGCCCCAGCATTTT	CASSPRDWAGQPQHF
.	TRBJ2-7	.	TRBV6-5	TGTGCCAGCAGGCGGGGCCTTGGGGACGAGCAGTACTTC	CASRRGLGDEQYF